Shown below are 31 T cell receptor beta chains from a single sample sequenced in a study of T cell clonotyping in hematopoietic cell transplantation (dated by TCRdb to the early 2020s). The library relied on the immunoSEQ multiplex PCR assay. As stored in TCRdb, this immuneACCESS dataset retains in-frame rearrangements with V and J assigned. A fraction of the clones does not appear; measured against another copy, unresolved V genes explain less than half of the discrepancy, and the remainder lacks a known reason. In this sample the table shows some 10,000 clones, roughly nine tenths of which occur a single time. 15% to 20% of the sample belongs to the ten largest clones. The sample's time point label, in plain terms: 100 days after allo-HCT. The specimen was PBMCs, collected 100 days after allogeneic stem cell transplant. The receptors were gathered from a female patient over 55 who had an allogeneic stem cell transplant from an unrelated donor, so the T cells may come from the graft donor. Some clones in this sample may be carry-over from other donors' samples.

The chain joins TRBV4-3 to TRBJ2-3; 8 bases are a match to TRBD2. V was clipped by 4 bases and J by 3 bases; unmatched bases: 6. CDR1 is LGHNA, CDR2 YSLEER, per germline. This CDR3 comprises 15 residues. CDR3 in amino acids: CASSPAGESTDTQYF. The CDR3 region has the DNA TGCGCCAGCAGCCCAGCGGGAGAGTCGACAGATACGCAGTATTTT.

The J gene is TRBJ2-7, the V gene TRBV30, with 10 bases fitting TRBD1. CDR3 length equals 13 residues. J lost 13 bases, V lost 1 base, and 10 bases had no gene match. Germline lookup yields CDR1 GTSNPN and CDR2 SVGIG (reference sequence). The CDR3 region is CAWSGRRRDRGYF. For the CDR3, the DNA is TGTGCCTGGAGTGGTAGGCGCCGGGACAGGGGTTACTTC.

V gene TRBV5-8 combines with J gene TRBJ2-7; D is unclear. The CDR3 loop spans 15 amino acids. CDR1 and CDR2 from the germline V gene are SGHTS and YDEGEE. Trimming stripped 3 bases from V and 0 bases from J, with 13 bases between. CDR3 bases: TGTGCCAGCAGCTCGTATTTCGAGTACTCCTACGAGCAGTACTTC. This gives the protein CASSSYFEYSYEQYF.

Here the CDR3 reads CASRARTTSYEQYF. DNA for the CDR3: TGTGCCAGCAGAGCCCGGACAACCTCCTACGAGCAGTACTTC. This rearrangement joins TRBV28 to TRBJ2-5, with a weak D call TRBD1 (5 bases). The last part of the DNA fits TRBJ2-7 better; the J call may be wrong. Germline V CDR1 and CDR2: MDHEN, SYDVKM. The CDR3 has 14 residues.

This rearrangement joins TRBV6-1 to TRBJ1-1; TRBD1 matches at 10 bases. The CDR3 extends over 15 amino acids. The junction had 7 bases not matched to a gene; V was cut back by 5 bases and J by 4 bases. Germline V gene data show CDR1 as MNHNS and CDR2 as SASEGT. In DNA, the CDR3 is TGTGCCAGCAGTCGAAGACAGGGGGCACGCACTGAAGCTTTCTTT. Protein product: CASSRRQGARTEAFF.

The gene calls are TRBV20-1 and TRBJ1-3; D ambiguous. V lost 6 bases and J 4 bases, leaving 7 bases between the germline ends. This CDR3 is 11 amino acids long. Germline CDR1 and CDR2: DFQATT and SNEGSKA (reference sequence). This chain's CDR3 is CSASPGNTIYF. CDR3 coding DNA: TGCAGTGCCAGTCCGGGAAACACCATATATTTT.

This clone was counted between two and nine times. The V and J genes are TRBV11-3 and TRBJ2-3; 11 nucleotides line up with TRBD2. The CDR3 spans 16 residues. The V gene end was trimmed by 5 bases and the J gene end by 3 bases; junction bases not matched to a gene: 7. CDR1 is SGHNT, CDR2 YENEEA, per germline. CDR3 bases: TGTGCCAGCAGCGCACAGACTAGCGGGGTAACAGATACGCAGTATTTT. This encodes CASSAQTSGVTDTQYF. Filled out from reference TRBV11-3 and TRBJ2-3, the complete variable domain reads EAGVVQSPRYKIIEKKQPVAFWCNPISGHNTLYWYLQNLGQGPELLIRYENEEAVDDSQLPKDRFSAERLKGVDSTLKIQPAELGDSAVYLCASSAQTSGVTDTQYFGPGTRLTVL.

J is TRBJ2-7 and V is TRBV6-5; D is possibly TRBD1 or TRBD2 (5 bases each). Germline V gives CDR1 MNHEY, CDR2 SVGAGI. Between the trimmed V and J ends, which lost 0 bases and 7 bases, there was a span of 10 bases. The CDR3 sequence is 13 residues long. CDR3 in amino acids: CASSYSIWGEQYF. DNA for the CDR3: TGTGCCAGCAGTTACTCGATTTGGGGGGAGCAGTACTTC.

The rearrangement joins TRBV29-1 to TRBJ1-4, with D perhaps matching TRBD1 (6 bases). With 4 bases removed from V and 3 bases from J, the gap between germline ends came to 12 bases. The CDR3 contains 14 residues. The V gene's germline CDR1 is SQVTM and CDR2 ANQGSEA. The CDR3, as DNA: TGCAGCGTTGCCGACAGGAATTCTAATGAAAAACTGTTTTTT. Its translation: CSVADRNSNEKLFF.

The chain joins TRBV5-8 to TRBJ2-3, with 15 bases fitting TRBD2. J was trimmed by 0 bases and V by 2 bases; bases with no gene match: 7. In germline, CDR1 is SGHTS, CDR2 YDEGEE. The CDR3 totals 19 residues. This CDR3 is CASSFPGTSGRWSTDTQYF. CDR3 DNA: TGTGCCAGCAGCTTTCCTGGGACTAGCGGGAGGTGGAGCACAGATACGCAGTATTTT. The whole variable domain, filled in from reference TRBV5-8 and TRBJ2-3, reads EAGVTQSPTHLIKTRGQQATLRCSPISGHTSVYWYQQALGLGLQFLLWYDEGEERNRGNFPPRFSGRQFPNYSSELNVNALELEDSALYLCASSFPGTSGRWSTDTQYFGPGTRLTVL.

V usage is TRBV10-3 and J usage is TRBJ1-2, with D unclear. The CDR3 runs 14 residues. V lost 10 bases, J lost 8 bases, and 23 bases lay in between. CDR1 and CDR2 (germline): ENHRY, SYGVKD. CDR3 DNA: TGTGCCACTGAAGAACCGGGCATTAGGCCCGGCTACACCTTC. It specifies CATEEPGIRPGYTF.

CDR3 amino acids: CASSQVGRAGGEQFF. CDR3 DNA: TGTGCCAGCAGCCAGGTGGGGAGAGCGGGAGGAGAGCAGTTCTTC. The genes are TRBV5-8 and TRBJ2-1; TRBD2 aligns across 9 bases. Germline CDR1 is SGHTS and CDR2 is YDEGEE. J lost 10 bases, V lost 4 bases, and 12 bases had no gene match. The CDR3 covers 15 residues.

This chain connects TRBV28 to TRBJ1-3; 7 bases are a match to TRBD1. This CDR3 is built from 17 residues. The germline V gene has CDR1 MDHEN and CDR2 SYDVKM. V was pared by 2 bases and J by 3 bases, with 10 bases of the junction left unmatched. The CDR3 DNA sequence: TGTGCCAGCAGTTTACTAGAGGGGGCGCCGGATGGAAACACCATATATTTT. Protein product: CASSLLEGAPDGNTIYF. The complete variable domain, with remaining parts taken from reference TRBV28 and TRBJ1-3, reads DVKVTQSSRYLVKRTGEKVFLECVQDMDHENMFWYRQDPGLGLRLIYFSYDVKMKEKGDIPEGYSVSREKKERFSLILESASTNQTSMYLCASSLLEGAPDGNTIYFGEGSWLTVV.

This rearrangement joins TRBV27 to TRBJ1-2; 9 nucleotides align to TRBD1. Germline assignment: CDR1 MNHEY and CDR2 SMNVEV (reference sequence). V dropped 6 bases and J dropped 4; count of bases not matched to a gene: 6. The CDR3 runs 14 residues. The CDR3: CASSPPGQGYGYTF. In DNA form, the CDR3 reads TGTGCCAGCAGCCCACCGGGACAGGGCTATGGCTACACCTTC.

This clone was detected once. The gene calls are TRBV4-1 and TRBJ1-2, with 12 bases matching TRBD1. Germline CDR1 and CDR2: MGHRA and YSYEKL. J gave up 7 bases and V 1 base, and 7 bases lay outside the gene matches. The CDR3 is 16 amino acids. The CDR3 sequence is CASSQVAGTGGGGYTF. The DNA of the CDR3 is TGCGCCAGCAGCCAAGTTGCCGGGACAGGGGGCGGTGGCTACACCTTC.

The chain joins TRBV2 to TRBJ2-7, with a weak D call TRBD2 (6 bases). V lost 6 bases, J lost 3 bases, and 18 bases lay in between. CDR3 length equals 15 residues. Germline V gene data show CDR1 as SNHLY and CDR2 as FYNNEI. The CDR3 DNA reads as TGTGCCAGCAGCGCGACAAACTGGGGGGACTACGAGCAGTACTTC. It encodes CASSATNWGDYEQYF.

Concerning this clone itself: The junction does not match germline at one end; this may be a read error. J is TRBJ2-6 and V is TRBV7-7; a possible D gene is TRBD1 (5 bases). Germline CDR1 reads SSHAT; CDR2 reads FNYEAQ (reference sequence). The CDR3 sequence is 17 residues long. The CDR3 here is CASSLMAGQSGANVLTF. The DNA of the CDR3 is TGTGCTAGCAGCTTAATGGCAGGGCAGTCTGGGGCCAACGTCCTGACTTTC.

The genes are TRBV13 and TRBJ2-7, with D maybe TRBD2 (5 bases). Germline V gives CDR1 PRHDT, CDR2 FYEKMQ (reference sequence). V lost 5 bases and J 2 bases, leaving 13 bases between the germline ends. The CDR3 loop spans 14 amino acids. Here the CDR3 reads CASSPRPGTYEQYF. Here the CDR3 DNA reads TGTGCCAGCAGCCCCCGGCCGGGGACCTACGAGCAGTACTTC.

The rearrangement links TRBV7-6 to TRBJ2-1, with 9 bases that match TRBD2. Unmatched junction bases numbered 9, after V lost 5 bases and J lost 7 bases. CDR3 size: 15 residues. Germline-derived CDR1 and CDR2 are SGHVS and FNYEAQ. Here the CDR3 DNA reads TGTGCCAGCAGCCTCCAGCGGGAGGTCGGGAATGAGCAGTTCTTC. Amino acid sequence: CASSLQREVGNEQFF.

V gene TRBV5-6 combines with J gene TRBJ2-1; perhaps TRBD2 as D (6 bases). With 1 base removed from V and 5 bases from J, the gap between germline ends came to 13 bases. The length of the CDR3 is 15 residues. Germline V gene data show CDR1 as SGHDT and CDR2 as YYEEEE. CDR3 coding DNA: TGTGCCAGCAGCTTGTGGGGCGGGATGAACAATGAGCAGTTCTTC. Translating gives CASSLWGGMNNEQFF.

The chain is built from TRBV30 and TRBJ2-1; D may be TRBD2 (6 bases). V lost 8 bases, J lost 5 bases, and 16 bases lay in between. The germline CDR1 and CDR2 sequences are GTSNPN and SVGIG (reference sequence). The CDR3 is 13 residues long. The DNA for the CDR3 is TGTGCCCTACACCGGGACTCACACAATGAGCAGTTCTTC. This translates into CALHRDSHNEQFF.

V usage is TRBV27 and J usage is TRBJ2-2; D is perhaps TRBD2 (7 bases). CDR1 is MNHEY, CDR2 SMNVEV, per germline (reference sequence). This CDR3 comprises 15 residues. Trimming stripped 5 bases from V and 4 bases from J, with 14 bases between. CDR3 DNA sequence: TGTGCCAGCAGTCGGATTAGGGGGGGCACCGGGGAGCTGTTTTTT. This codes for CASSRIRGGTGELFF.

CDR3 nucleotides: TGTGCCAGCAGCTTAAGGGTACAGGGGATCGTTGGGACCGGGGAGCTGTTTTTT. Its protein product is CASSLRVQGIVGTGELFF. The V gene is TRBV11-1, the J gene TRBJ2-2, with 7 positions matching TRBD1. The CDR3 is 18 amino acids. Germline CDR1 is SGHAT and CDR2 is FQDESV (reference sequence). After removal of 2 bases from V and 5 bases from J, the junction contained 14 bases not matched to a gene.

J is TRBJ2-1 and V is TRBV4-1, with D tentatively TRBD1 or TRBD2 (6 bases each). Germline values: CDR1 MGHRA, CDR2 YSYEKL. V was trimmed by 1 base and J by 5 bases, leaving 18 bases between them. This CDR3 is built from 17 residues. CDR3 sequence: CASSQVVLAGEDNEQFF. As DNA, the CDR3 is TGCGCCAGCAGCCAAGTGGTTTTGGCAGGGGAGGACAATGAGCAGTTCTTC.

The rearrangement joins TRBV27 to TRBJ1-1, with TRBD1 identical over 9 bases. CDR1 is MNHEY and CDR2 is SMNVEV in the germline V gene (reference sequence). J was trimmed by 5 bases and V by 3 bases; bases with no gene match: 4. CDR3 length equals 14 residues. This CDR3 reads CASSLGTGWTEAFF. In nucleotides, the CDR3 is TGTGCCAGCAGTTTGGGGACAGGGTGGACTGAAGCTTTCTTT.

This clone was counted once. The gene calls are TRBV5-5 and TRBJ1-5; D possibly corresponds to TRBD1 (5 bases). Germline V gives CDR1 SGHKS, CDR2 YYEKEE (reference sequence). CDR3 length: 15 residues. V was pared by 0 bases and J by 3 bases, with 10 bases between. DNA of the CDR3: TGTGCCAGCAGCTTGGAAGGGGCCTCCAATCAGCCCCAGCATTTT. Protein: CASSLEGASNQPQHF.

Here the CDR3 reads CASSRQGDTEAFF. Here the CDR3 DNA reads TGTGCCAGTAGTAGACAGGGAGACACTGAAGCTTTCTTT. This chain links TRBV19 with TRBJ1-1, with TRBD1 matching 7 bases. V dropped 4 bases and J dropped 3; count of bases not matched to a gene: 2. CDR3 length equals 13 residues. The germline gives CDR1 LNHDA, CDR2 SQIVND (reference sequence).

The V call is TRBV28, the J call TRBJ2-7, with D tentatively TRBD2 (6 bases). The germline V gene has CDR1 MDHEN and CDR2 SYDVKM. The germline V and J ends were trimmed by 11 bases and 6 bases, with 23 bases remaining between them. The CDR3 loop spans 14 amino acids. The CDR3 nucleotides are TGTGCCGGCACGCTGAGCTCCGGGAGCCCCGAGCAGTACTTC. This translates into CAGTLSSGSPEQYF.

This rearrangement joins TRBV13 to TRBJ2-7, with D hard to call. Germline V gene lookup returns CDR1 PRHDT and CDR2 FYEKMQ (reference sequence). The CDR3 has 15 amino acids. Trimming shortened V by 4 bases and J by 0 bases, and 13 bases separated the two germline ends. The CDR3 nucleotides read TGTGCCAGCAGCTCGTGGCAAGTCCGCTCCTACGAGCAGTACTTC. Encoded protein: CASSSWQVRSYEQYF.

The CDR3 loop reads CASAETSGSGDTQYF. CDR3 bases: TGTGCCAGCGCCGAGACTAGCGGGAGTGGAGATACGCAGTATTTT. The rearrangement uses TRBV6-1 and TRBJ2-3, with 12 bases lining up with TRBD2. Losses at the gene ends were 8 bases for V and 5 bases for J; bases not matched to a gene: 8. The germline CDR1 and CDR2 sequences are MNHNS and SASEGT. The CDR3 is made up of 15 amino acids.

This chain links TRBV7-3 with TRBJ1-2; D not resolved. Trimming shortened V by 5 bases and J by 4 bases, and 11 bases separated the two germline ends. In germline, CDR1 is SGHTA, CDR2 FQGTGA. The CDR3 is 13 residues long. CDR3 in amino acids: CASSDQDRYGYTF. As DNA, the CDR3 is TGTGCCAGCAGCGACCAGGACCGCTATGGCTACACCTTC.